The clone carrying this T cell receptor (beta chain) was picked up many times. Its antigen is not known. These data belong to a study of read filtering for tumor transcriptome and immune sequencing. Across the whole study: Among patients, 17 to 20 were male and about 15 female, aged about 45 to 85 (mean around 66). R-ISS stage counts were 8 or 9 for I, about 15 for II, about seven for III.

Regarding the study as a whole: In IR-seq, single-read clonotypes were roughly 80% of clonotypes but roughly 3.5% of reads.

From around 440 ng of RNA, a library with molecular barcoded alpha/delta and beta/gamma adaptors was made. Each CDR3 protein is one row after TCRdb ran MiXCR on the reads. Of 100,000 to 150,000 distinct CDR3 sequences in the sample, about an eighth were seen once. The sequenced material came from a population of CD138-negative cells sorted from bone marrow. The clonotype was recovered from a donor at least 40 years old with multiple myeloma.

As DNA, the CDR3 is TGTGCCAGCAGCTCATACAGGGGTTTTAATTCACCCCTCCACTTT. Amino acids: CASSSYRGFNSPLHF. The chain carries TRBV5-8 and TRBJ1-6, with 7 bases that match TRBD1. CDR1 SGHTS and CDR2 YDEGEE come from the germline V gene. With 3 bases clipped from V and 6 bases from J, the junction kept 6 bases outside the gene matches. CDR3 length: 15 residues.